Each of the 24 T cell receptor beta chains below was sequenced from the same sample in a study of shared clonotypes between healthy human individuals. This table comes from immunoSEQ multiplex PCR, and its TCRdb copy is limited to in-frame clones, with some not included. The sample lists over a million clones; more than 75% were seen once. Sequencing input: memory CD4+ T cells from PBMCs. Stated subset: CD45RA-negative fraction. The receptors here all came from a man between 18 and 29 years old in good health. Some clones in this sample may be carry-over from other donors' samples.

The chain has TRBV5-1 and TRBJ2-2, with 12 bases identical to TRBD2. Trimming took 3 bases from V and 6 from J; bases not matched to a gene: 9. Germline V lookup: CDR1 SGHRS, CDR2 YFSETQ. The CDR3 totals 17 residues. The CDR3 loop is CASSWGLAGLDSGELFF. CDR3 sequence (DNA): TGCGCCAGCAGCTGGGGACTAGCGGGCCTGGATTCCGGGGAGCTGTTTTTT.

The CDR3 DNA sequence: TGTGCCAGCATGGTCAGGGGAGGCACCGGGGAGCTGTTTTTT. Its protein product is CASMVRGGTGELFF. The chain has TRBV2 and TRBJ2-2; D may be TRBD1 or TRBD2 (6 bases each). The germline V gene has CDR1 SNHLY and CDR2 FYNNEI. The CDR3 has 14 residues. V lost 7 bases to trimming and J lost 4 bases, with 13 bases between them.

This chain connects TRBV9 to TRBJ1-1; maybe TRBD1 (5 bases). Germline values: CDR1 SGDLS, CDR2 YYNGEE. Deletions cut 3 bases from V and 0 bases from J, with 12 bases between. The CDR3 length is 15 residues. DNA of the CDR3: TGTGCCAGCAGCGCGAGACAGACGATGAACACTGAAGCTTTCTTT. Protein sequence: CASSARQTMNTEAFF. The whole variable domain, remainder taken from reference TRBV9 and TRBJ1-1, is DSGVTQTPKHLITATGQRVTLRCSPRSGDLSVYWYQQSLDQGLQFLIQYYNGEERAKGNILERFSAQQFPDLHSELNLSSLELGDSALYFCASSARQTMNTEAFFGQGTRLTVV.

This clone was recorded many times. In the same sample, other DNA sequences code for this CDR3. The rearrangement links TRBV6-5 to TRBJ1-2; D possibly corresponds to TRBD1 (6 bases). CDR1 MNHEY and CDR2 SVGAGI come from the germline V gene. V lost 2 bases to trimming and J lost 4 bases, with 8 bases between them. CDR3 size: 13 residues. The CDR3 loop is CASSYLTGYGYTF. CDR3 bases: TGTGCCAGCAGTTACCTGACAGGCTATGGCTACACCTTC.

The rearrangement links TRBV28 to TRBJ2-7; no clear D gene. CDR3 length: 11 amino acids. CDR1 is MDHEN, CDR2 SYDVKM, per germline. Trimming cost V 5 bases and J 1 base, with 3 bases left between them. The CDR3 DNA follows: TGTGCCAGCAGTGGATCCTACGAGCAGTACTTC. Its protein is CASSGSYEQYF.

The genes are TRBV7-2 and TRBJ1-5; D not certain. Looked up from germline, CDR1 is SGHTA and CDR2 is FQGNSA. V shed 1 base and J shed 5 bases, with 6 bases lying between them. The CDR3 spans 13 residues. Here the CDR3 DNA reads TGTGCCAGCAGCTTAGAATTTTATCAGCCCCAGCATTTT. Amino acid sequence: CASSLEFYQPQHF.

The rearrangement uses TRBV9 and TRBJ2-3; 8 nucleotides line up with TRBD2. J gave up 4 bases and V 0 bases, and 10 bases lay outside the gene matches. Germline V gene lookup returns CDR1 SGDLS and CDR2 YYNGEE. This CDR3 comprises 17 residues. The CDR3 protein is CASSVAPGRARADTQYF. CDR3 nucleotides: TGTGCCAGCAGCGTAGCACCCGGGAGGGCCAGGGCAGATACGCAGTATTTT.

This chain links TRBV25-1 with TRBJ1-2, with TRBD1 identical over 7 bases. Germline V gives CDR1 MGHDK, CDR2 SYGVNS. V shed 6 bases, J shed 3 bases, and the junction held 10 bases outside the gene matches. The CDR3 runs to 15 residues. CDR3 DNA: TGTGCCAGCAGCTCGCCGGGACAGCCGGACTATGGCTACACCTTC. The encoded protein is CASSSPGQPDYGYTF.

The V call is TRBV28, the J call TRBJ2-7, with 12 nucleotides matching TRBD1. V lost 5 bases to trimming and J lost 5 bases; unmatched junction nucleotides: 4. The CDR3 sequence is 14 residues long. Germline CDR1 is MDHEN and CDR2 is SYDVKM. CDR3 protein: CASSPGTGGHEQYF. The CDR3 nucleotides read TGTGCCAGCAGTCCCGGGACAGGGGGCCACGAGCAGTACTTC.

V usage is TRBV6-6 and J usage is TRBJ1-1; 7 bases are a match to TRBD1. Germline assignment: CDR1 MNHNY and CDR2 SVGAGI (reference sequence). V shed 2 bases, J shed 6 bases, and the junction held 12 bases outside the gene matches. The CDR3 has 16 residues. CDR3 protein: CASSYEVGRGGPEAFF. CDR3 nucleotides: TGTGCCAGCAGTTACGAGGTGGGCAGGGGGGGGCCTGAAGCTTTCTTT.

The V gene is TRBV5-1, the J gene TRBJ1-1; possible D gene TRBD1, 5 bases. Per the germline V gene, CDR1 is SGHRS and CDR2 is YFSETQ. The CDR3 has 14 residues. V was pared by 4 bases and J by 5 bases, with 15 bases between. CDR3 amino acids: CASSLNSGGTEAFF. The CDR3, as DNA: TGCGCCAGCAGCCTGAATAGCGGGGGTACTGAAGCTTTCTTT.

The gene calls are TRBV9 and TRBJ1-3, with TRBD1 matching 9 bases. V lost 4 bases and J lost 0; bases outside the gene matches: 5. The germline gives CDR1 SGDLS, CDR2 YYNGEE. There are 16 residues in the CDR3. CDR3 DNA sequence: TGTGCCAGCAGCCCGAGGGACAGGGCCTCTGGAAACACCATATATTTT. It is translated as CASSPRDRASGNTIYF.

This sequence joins TRBV7-2 and TRBJ1-2, with no clear D. Trimming took off 1 base at V and 4 bases at J, with 10 bases between the two ends. CDR1 is SGHTA, CDR2 FQGNSA, per germline. The CDR3 spans 14 residues. The CDR3: CASSLDPVAYGYTF. DNA of the CDR3: TGTGCCAGCAGCTTAGATCCAGTCGCCTATGGCTACACCTTC.

In this sample, this clone turned up a few times. The CDR3 sequence: CASSSDWSASEDEQYF. In DNA, the CDR3 is TGTGCCAGCAGCTCTGATTGGTCGGCCTCCGAGGACGAGCAGTACTTC. This sequence joins TRBV11-1 and TRBJ2-7; D uncertain. Between the trimmed V and J ends, which lost 4 bases and 5 bases, there was a span of 21 bases. Germline V CDR1 and CDR2: SGHAT, FQDESV (reference sequence). CDR3 length equals 16 residues.

The chain recombines TRBV14 with TRBJ2-6; D gene uncertain. This CDR3 comprises 16 residues. Trimming pared 4 bases from V and 0 bases from J, leaving 10 bases between. Per the germline V gene, CDR1 is SGHDN and CDR2 is FVKESK. As DNA, the CDR3 is TGTGCCAGCAGCCGCTTACAGTTCTCTGGGGCCAACGTCCTGACTTTC. Its protein is CASSRLQFSGANVLTF. The variable domain in full, completed from reference TRBV14 and TRBJ2-6, reads EAGVTQFPSHSVIEKGQTVTLRCDPISGHDNLYWYRRVMGKEIKFLLHFVKESKQDESGMPNNRFLAERTGGTYSTLKVQPAELEDSGVYFCASSRLQFSGANVLTFGAGSRLTVL.

This chain connects TRBV6-1 to TRBJ1-5; 7 bases match TRBD1. V lost 2 bases, J lost 5 bases, and 6 bases stayed unmatched. Looked up from germline, CDR1 is MNHNS and CDR2 is SASEGT. The CDR3 has 15 residues. The CDR3 DNA follows: TGTGCCAGCAGTGAAAGCTCAGGGGGGTATCAGCCCCAGCATTTT. It is translated as CASSESSGGYQPQHF.

V is TRBV28 and J is TRBJ2-7, with TRBD2 identical over 11 bases. The V gene's germline CDR1 is MDHEN and CDR2 SYDVKM. CDR3 length equals 18 residues. V lost 3 bases, J lost 4 bases, and 14 bases stayed unmatched. The CDR3 here is CASSLGRGRLAGGYEQYF. For the CDR3, the DNA is TGTGCCAGCAGTTTGGGCAGGGGGCGTCTAGCGGGAGGTTACGAGCAGTACTTC.

The gene calls are TRBV18 and TRBJ1-5; no firm D call. V shed 5 bases and J shed 6 bases, with 8 bases lying between them. CDR1 is KGHSH, CDR2 LQKENI, per germline. This CDR3 has 12 residues. The DNA for the CDR3 is TGTGCCAGCTCAGCCCGGGGTCAGCCCCAGCATTTT. Protein: CASSARGQPQHF.

CDR3 DNA: TGTGCCAGCAGTTTGGCTGCCGGAATCTATGGCTACACCTTC. This gives the protein CASSLAAGIYGYTF. V and J are TRBV28 and TRBJ1-2; D uncertain. V was shortened by 3 bases and J by 4 bases, with 12 bases between the two germline ends. The CDR3 spans 14 residues. Germline V CDR1 and CDR2: MDHEN, SYDVKM.

DNA for the CDR3: TGTGCCAGCAGCTTAGATATAAACTATGGCTACACCTTC. This translates into CASSLDINYGYTF. This chain joins TRBV7-6 and TRBJ1-2; no definite D call. With 1 base removed from V and 2 bases from J, the gap between germline ends came to 5 bases. The length of the CDR3 is 13 residues. From germline, CDR1 is SGHVS and CDR2 FNYEAQ.

This chain links TRBV5-1 with TRBJ1-5; TRBD1 is a possible D gene (5 bases). The CDR3 consists of 13 residues. Per germline, CDR1 SGHRS and CDR2 YFSETQ. Between the trimmed V and J ends, which lost 0 bases and 5 bases, there was a span of 6 bases. The DNA for the CDR3 is TGCGCCAGCAGCTTGGTGGGGGATCAGCCCCAGCATTTT. Its protein product is CASSLVGDQPQHF.

V is TRBV6-1 and J is TRBJ2-7, with D possibly called TRBD1 or TRBD2 (5 bases each). Per germline, CDR1 MNHNS and CDR2 SASEGT. Trimming left V 3 bases short and J 5 bases short, with 17 bases between. The CDR3 spans 15 residues. CDR3 in amino acids: CASSDRDGAFDEQYF. The CDR3 coding sequence is TGTGCCAGCAGTGATCGGGACGGGGCCTTCGACGAGCAGTACTTC.

The chain links TRBV7-3 to TRBJ2-1; D is possibly TRBD1 (6 bases). The CDR3 has 11 amino acids. Germline CDR1 and CDR2: SGHTA and FQGTGA. Trimming shortened V by 4 bases and J by 15 bases, and 13 bases separated the two germline ends. CDR3: CASSSGQLLFF. Written as DNA, the CDR3 is TGTGCCAGCAGCTCCGGACAGTTGCTGTTCTTC.

This rearrangement joins TRBV28 to TRBJ1-1; TRBD1 might be the D (5 bases). V lost 5 bases to trimming and J lost 7 bases, with 23 bases between them. CDR1 and CDR2 (germline): MDHEN, SYDVKM. CDR3 length: 16 amino acids. CDR3 protein: CASSPRGEILDGEAFF. The CDR3 DNA reads as TGTGCCAGCAGTCCCCGAGGGGAGATTCTGGACGGTGAAGCTTTCTTT.